What follows are 29 T cell receptor beta chains derived from one specimen sequenced in a study of CD8 T cells in ankylosing spondylitis. TCRdb analysed the 5' RACE reads with MiXCR anew, one entry per CDR3 protein. The profile covers about 500,000 distinct CDR3 sequences, with 5.3% appearing a single time and under 4.5% taken by the ten largest. The antigens these receptors bind are not known. Findings and limits, study-wide: A motif in TCR beta, a set of under ten highly homologous variants, appeared characteristic of ankylosing spondylitis blood.

The sequencing sample was made of blood, either unsorted or a sorted T cell fraction (not recorded which). These receptors came from a male donor with ankylosing spondylitis.

In this sample, this clonotype turned up many times. The chain joins TRBV29-1 to TRBJ2-7; 9 bases are a match to TRBD1. The germline gives CDR1 SQVTM, CDR2 ANQGSEA. The CDR3 covers 14 residues. V lost 6 bases and J lost 1; bases outside the gene matches: 7. The CDR3 loop is CSVAGTGTSYEQYF. The CDR3 nucleotides are TGCAGCGTAGCCGGGACAGGGACTTCCTACGAGCAGTACTTC.

This clonotype was counted at least ten times. The chain carries TRBV5-1 and TRBJ2-5; D is ambiguous. The CDR3 is made up of 12 amino acids. Germline CDR1 and CDR2: SGHRS and YFSETQ. Between the trimmed V and J ends, which lost 4 bases and 4 bases, there was a span of 8 bases. The CDR3 region is CASSTIGETQYF. CDR3 DNA: TGCGCCAGCAGCACAATTGGAGAGACCCAGTACTTC.

This clonotype was seen ten or more times. The CDR3: CASSFEPLSTEAFF. In DNA, the CDR3 is TGTGCCAGCAGTTTTGAGCCCCTAAGCACTGAAGCTTTCTTT. The gene calls are TRBV12-3 or TRBV12-4 and TRBJ1-1; D gene ambiguous. This CDR3 spans 14 amino acids. Trimming took off 3 bases at V and 4 bases at J, with 12 bases between the two ends.

This clonotype has at least ten counts. The chain is built from TRBV6-2 or TRBV6-3 and TRBJ2-7, with a weak D call TRBD1 (5 bases). This CDR3 is 13 amino acids long. Trimming shortened V by 6 bases and J by 5 bases, and 14 bases separated the two germline ends. Germline V gene data show CDR1 as MNHEY and CDR2 as SVGEGT. Here the CDR3 reads CASRAGLVDEQYF. The DNA for the CDR3 is TGTGCCAGCAGGGCAGGGTTAGTCGACGAGCAGTACTTC.

At least ten counts were recorded for this clonotype. The CDR3 sequence: CASSLGPGQGTREQYF. The DNA of the CDR3 is TGCGCCAGCAGCTTGGGACCGGGACAGGGGACGCGGGAGCAGTACTTC. The chain is built from TRBV5-1 and TRBJ2-7, with 10 bases matching TRBD1. Looked up from germline, CDR1 is SGHRS and CDR2 is YFSETQ. The CDR3 runs 16 residues. The J segment lost 7 bases and the V segment lost 0 bases, leaving 10 bases of the junction unmatched.

This clonotype was observed a few times. The genes are TRBV7-6 and TRBJ2-3, with a possible D match to TRBD2 (7 bases). The length of the CDR3 is 13 residues. V lost 3 bases and J lost 7, with 11 bases in between. CDR1 is SGHVS, CDR2 FNYEAQ, per germline. CDR3 amino acids: CASSLGGPNTQYF. In nucleotides, the CDR3 is TGTGCCAGCAGCTTGGGGGGGCCGAATACGCAGTATTTT.

This clonotype was counted ten times or more. The rearrangement joins TRBV7-2 to TRBJ2-1, with 7 bases lining up with TRBD2. V was pared by 4 bases and J by 4 bases, with 10 bases of the junction left unmatched. The CDR3 length is 16 residues. The V gene's germline CDR1 is SGHTA and CDR2 FQGNSA. The chain's CDR3 is CASSYLFRLAYNEQFF. For the CDR3, the DNA is TGTGCCAGCAGCTACCTCTTTAGACTAGCTTACAATGAGCAGTTCTTC.

This clonotype was observed many times. The chain joins TRBV29-1 to TRBJ2-1; possibly TRBD1 or TRBD2 for D (6 bases each). V was pared by 6 bases and J by 5 bases, with 20 bases between. The CDR3 runs to 15 residues. CDR1 is SQVTM, CDR2 ANQGSEA, per germline. This chain's CDR3 is CSVERGAGVHNEQFF. For the CDR3, the DNA is TGCAGCGTCGAGAGGGGGGCAGGGGTCCACAATGAGCAGTTCTTC.

This clonotype has just one count. At one end the junction does not follow the germline gene, possibly because of a read error. This rearrangement joins TRBV15 to TRBJ2-7, with D tentatively TRBD1 (6 bases). Germline V lookup: CDR1 LNHNV, CDR2 YYDKDF (reference sequence). The CDR3 contains 16 residues. Here the CDR3 DNA reads TGTGCCACCAGCGGAGAACTTCAGGGGAACCTCTACGAGCAGTACTTC. Amino acids: CATSGELQGNLYEQYF.

This clonotype occurred many times. The J gene is TRBJ1-2, the V gene TRBV20-1; D possibly corresponds to TRBD1 (5 bases). V gave up 5 bases and J gave up 5 bases, with 18 bases separating them. Germline CDR1 and CDR2: DFQATT and SNEGSKA (reference sequence). The CDR3 length is 14 residues. Here the CDR3 reads CSAEPDTIVYGYTF. CDR3 sequence (DNA): TGCAGTGCTGAGCCGGACACAATAGTGTATGGCTACACCTTC.

The table lists this clonotype with many counts. V and J are TRBV7-2 and TRBJ1-1; TRBD1 matches 8 bases. The CDR3 extends over 15 amino acids. CDR1 is SGHTA, CDR2 FQGNSA, per germline. With V trimmed by 5 bases and J by 4 bases, 9 bases remained unmatched. CDR3 nucleotides: TGTGCCAGCAGCCCCCAGACAGGGGTCTCCACTGAAGCTTTCTTT. This encodes CASSPQTGVSTEAFF. Drawing the rest from reference TRBV7-2 and TRBJ1-1, the complete variable domain is GAGVSQSPSNKVTEKGKDVELRCDPISGHTALYWYRQSLGQGLEFLIYFQGNSAPDKSGLPSDRFSAERTGGSVSTLTIQRTQQEDSAVYLCASSPQTGVSTEAFFGQGTRLTVV.

This clonotype has at least ten counts. CDR3 in amino acids: CASSLAIMGYGYTF. The DNA of the CDR3 is TGTGCCAGCAGCTTGGCGATTATGGGATATGGCTACACCTTC. V usage is TRBV5-5 and J usage is TRBJ1-2; D gene uncertain. CDR1 is SGHKS and CDR2 is YYEKEE in the germline V gene (reference sequence). Trimming cost V 0 bases and J 5 bases, with 11 bases left between them. CDR3 length: 14 amino acids.

Only a few counts were recorded for this clonotype. The rearrangement links TRBV5-1 to TRBJ2-1; possible D gene TRBD2, 5 bases. Trimming removed 2 bases at V and 12 bases at J, with 24 bases between. Germline CDR1 and CDR2: SGHRS and YFSETQ. The CDR3 is 16 amino acids. CDR3 DNA: TGCGCCAGCAGCTTATCCAGCGGACGTCTTGATGTCGGGCAGTTCTTC. It is translated as CASSLSSGRLDVGQFF.

This clonotype has a count of ten or more. The chain employs TRBV12-3 or TRBV12-4 and TRBJ2-2, with a weak D call TRBD1 (6 bases). Trimming removed 6 bases from V and 11 bases from J, with 13 bases in between. The CDR3 extends over 12 amino acids. The CDR3 region is CASSIQGRELFF. The DNA for the CDR3 is TGTGCCAGCAGCATACAGGGCAGAGAGCTGTTTTTT.

This clonotype was seen many times. This chain joins TRBV7-2 and TRBJ2-1; no firm D call. Germline CDR1 SGHTA, CDR2 FQGNSA. The CDR3 is 13 amino acids. Trimming pared 4 bases from V and 7 bases from J, leaving 11 bases between. CDR3 bases: TGTGCCAGCAGCTCCCGCTTGGGTAATGAGCAGTTCTTC. This gives the protein CASSSRLGNEQFF.

This clonotype has ten or more counts. One end of the junction varies from germline; a read error may be responsible. V usage is TRBV7-7 and J usage is TRBJ2-7, with a tentative D call TRBD2 (6 bases). In germline, CDR1 is SSHAT, CDR2 FNYEAQ (reference sequence). The CDR3 is 15 residues long. CDR3 sequence: CASSPGAGFAYEQYF. In nucleotides, the CDR3 is TGTGCTAGCAGCCCGGGCGCGGGGTTTGCCTACGAGCAGTACTTC.

Turning to this clonotype: One junction end disagrees with the germline gene, perhaps due to a read error. V gene TRBV4-2 combines with J gene TRBJ2-7; D possibly corresponds to TRBD2 (6 bases). The germline CDR1 and CDR2 sequences are LGHNA and YNFKEQ. The CDR3 loop spans 16 amino acids. The CDR3 is CASSLVGTGDGYELYF. The DNA for the CDR3 is TGTGCCAGCAGCCTCGTAGGAACGGGAGACGGCTACGAGCTGTACTTC.

This clonotype was counted many times. The chain joins TRBV20-1 to TRBJ2-3; 7 nucleotides agree with TRBD1. The CDR3 covers 16 residues. The V gene's germline CDR1 is DFQATT and CDR2 SNEGSKA (reference sequence). After removal of 2 bases from V and 3 bases from J, the junction contained 11 bases not matched to a gene. CDR3 region: CSARSQGRGTTDTQYF. The DNA of the CDR3 is TGCAGTGCTAGATCCCAAGGCAGGGGGACGACAGATACGCAGTATTTT.

The CDR3 sequence is CASSVWSGYTDTQYF. CDR3 nucleotides: TGCGCCAGCAGCGTGTGGTCGGGCTACACAGATACGCAGTATTTT. J is TRBJ2-3 and V is TRBV4-1; unclear D gene. The germline V gene encodes CDR1 MGHRA and CDR2 YSYEKL. The CDR3 contains 15 residues. Trimming left V 5 bases short and J 2 bases short, with 14 bases between.

The sample holds many counts of this clonotype. The chain employs TRBV6-1 and TRBJ1-2, with D uncertain. V was cut by 10 bases and J by 8 bases, with 20 bases left in between. Germline assignment: CDR1 MNHNS and CDR2 SASEGT. This CDR3 has 13 residues. CDR3 region: CANSKDPDAGYTF. For the CDR3, the DNA is TGTGCCAATTCCAAAGACCCAGATGCGGGCTACACCTTC.

This clonotype was seen ten or more times. The rearrangement links TRBV5-1 to TRBJ2-2; possibly TRBD1 for D (5 bases). The CDR3 extends over 15 amino acids. V lost 3 bases to trimming and J lost 1 base, with 10 bases between them. Germline-derived CDR1 and CDR2 are SGHRS and YFSETQ. The CDR3 reads CASSSRRGNTGELFF. CDR3 DNA: TGCGCCAGCAGCTCTCGTAGGGGGAACACCGGGGAGCTGTTTTTT.

This clonotype was seen repeatedly, ten times or more. This chain uses TRBV7-8 with TRBJ2-3; tentative D call: TRBD1 (6 bases). CDR1 and CDR2 from the germline V gene are SGHVS and FQNEAQ. The CDR3 runs to 15 residues. Trimming removed 5 bases at V and 2 bases at J, with 14 bases between. CDR3 amino acids: CASSLHRAPTDTQYF. CDR3 nucleotide sequence: TGTGCCAGCAGCCTCCACAGGGCCCCCACAGATACGCAGTATTTT. The full variable domain, completed using reference TRBV7-8 and TRBJ2-3, is GAGVSQSPRYKVAKRGQDVALRCDPISGHVSLFWYQQALGQGPEFLTYFQNEAQLDKSGLPSDRFFAERPEGSVSTLKIQRTQQEDSAVYLCASSLHRAPTDTQYFGPGTRLTVL.

The genes are TRBV20-1 and TRBJ2-1, with 9 bases that match TRBD2. Per germline, CDR1 DFQATT and CDR2 SNEGSKA (reference sequence). The CDR3 covers 16 residues. With V trimmed by 1 base and J by 0 bases, 4 bases remained unmatched. The CDR3 nucleotides are TGCAGTGCTAGAGGCGGCGGGGGGGTCTCCTACAATGAGCAGTTCTTC. Its protein product is CSARGGGGVSYNEQFF.

This clonotype was counted between two and nine times. V gene TRBV27 combines with J gene TRBJ1-2; 9 nucleotides line up with TRBD1. Germline V gene lookup returns CDR1 MNHEY and CDR2 SMNVEV (reference sequence). The CDR3 covers 14 residues. The trim removed 5 bases at V and 8 bases at J, leaving 9 bases unmatched. The chain's CDR3 is CASSTTGGAVGYTF. CDR3 sequence (DNA): TGTGCCAGCAGTACAACAGGGGGCGCGGTCGGCTACACCTTC.

There are many counts of this clonotype. This rearrangement joins TRBV20-1 to TRBJ1-4, with D possibly being TRBD1 (5 bases). CDR1 DFQATT and CDR2 SNEGSKA come from the germline V gene (reference sequence). The V end lost 6 bases, the J end lost 7 bases, and 15 bases lay between the germline ends. The CDR3 sequence is 13 residues long. CDR3 sequence: CSASRVQGEKLFF. The CDR3 DNA reads TGCAGTGCCTCCAGGGTGCAGGGTGAAAAACTGTTTTTT.

This clonotype has at least ten counts. This chain connects TRBV3-1 to TRBJ2-2; possible D gene TRBD1, 5 bases. CDR1 and CDR2 (germline): LGHDT, YNNKEL (reference sequence). The CDR3 covers 14 residues. Trimming removed 4 bases at V and 3 bases at J, with 9 bases between. The CDR3 spells CASSLRQHTGELFF. Here the CDR3 DNA reads TGTGCCAGCAGCCTCCGACAGCACACCGGGGAGCTGTTTTTT. The entire variable domain, with the rest obtained from reference TRBV3-1 and TRBJ2-2, is as follows: DTAVSQTPKYLVTQMGNDKSIKCEQNLGHDTMYWYKQDSKKFLKIMFSYNNKELIINETVPNRFSPKSPDKAHLNLHINSLELGDSAVYFCASSLRQHTGELFFGEGSRLTVL.

In its sample, this clonotype was seen many times. V usage is TRBV20-1 and J usage is TRBJ2-1; 14 bases align to TRBD2. Germline trimming cut 7 bases from V and 2 bases from J; bases unmatched to any gene: 10. Germline lookup yields CDR1 DFQATT and CDR2 SNEGSKA (reference sequence). This CDR3 is 17 amino acids long. In DNA, the CDR3 is TGCAGTGTCCCGGGACTAGCGGGAGAACTTCCCTACAATGAGCAGTTCTTC. Translation: CSVPGLAGELPYNEQFF.

At least ten counts were recorded for this clonotype. This chain uses TRBV20-1 with TRBJ1-5; possibly TRBD1 for D (5 bases). Deletions cut 6 bases from V and 1 base from J, with 16 bases between. Germline CDR1 reads DFQATT; CDR2 reads SNEGSKA (reference sequence). The CDR3 covers 15 residues. CDR3 amino acids: CSAGGGGDSNQPQHF. In DNA form, the CDR3 reads TGCAGTGCCGGCGGGGGGGGGGACAGCAATCAGCCCCAGCATTTT.

In its sample, this clonotype was seen many times. As DNA, the CDR3 is TGCGCCAGCAGCTTGGCAAATGGGGGCTCCTACGAGCAGTACTTC. This sequence encodes CASSLANGGSYEQYF. The chain recombines TRBV5-1 with TRBJ2-7; either TRBD1 or TRBD2 may fit D (5 bases each). The length of the CDR3 is 15 residues. Deletions cut 0 bases from V and 0 bases from J, with 10 bases between. In germline, CDR1 is SGHRS, CDR2 YFSETQ.